Shown below are 25 T cell receptor beta chains from a single sample sequenced in a study of blood T cell repertoires in COVID-19. Using immunoSEQ multiplex PCR, the repertoire was profiled, and TCRdb retains in-frame clones only, with some absent. The table includes 200,000 to 300,000 clones, 75% to 90% detected once. The specimen was peripheral blood. The receptors shown here come from a woman aged 35 to 49 who had recovered from COVID-19.

In the case of this clone: A junction end diverges from the germline sequence, so it may reflect a read error. The V gene is TRBV5-6, the J gene TRBJ2-7; D not resolved. The CDR3 consists of 14 residues. CDR1 SGHDT and CDR2 YYEEEE come from the germline V gene. CDR3 nucleotides: TGTGCCAGCAGCTTGGGCAGCCTCAACTACGGGCAGTACTTC. Protein: CASSLGSLNYGQYF.

The genes are TRBV18 and TRBJ2-5; TRBD1 aligns across 7 bases. J gave up 2 bases and V 4 bases, and 4 bases lay outside the gene matches. Germline V gene data show CDR1 as KGHSH and CDR2 as LQKENI. The CDR3 spans 14 residues. CDR3 in DNA: TGTGCCAGCTCACTAGGACAGGTTCAAGAGACCCAGTACTTC. Amino acids: CASSLGQVQETQYF.

The chain has TRBV7-8 and TRBJ2-7; the match to TRBD1 covers 7 bases. Germline CDR1 and CDR2: SGHVS and FQNEAQ. Unmatched junction bases numbered 2, after V lost 3 bases and J lost 3 bases. The CDR3 is made up of 13 amino acids. DNA of the CDR3: TGTGCCAGCAGCTTGAGACAGGGCTACGAGCAGTACTTC. Amino acids: CASSLRQGYEQYF.

A few counts support this clone. This chain joins TRBV2 and TRBJ1-5; TRBD1 is a possible D gene (6 bases). The CDR3 loop spans 12 amino acids. V was shortened by 10 bases and J by 6 bases, with 13 bases between the two germline ends. Per germline, CDR1 SNHLY and CDR2 FYNNEI. The CDR3 spells CATGEFGQPQHF. CDR3 in DNA: TGTGCCACAGGGGAATTTGGTCAGCCCCAGCATTTT.

This chain's CDR3 is CASSDSGLAKNIQYF. The CDR3 bases are TGCGCCAGCAGTGATTCAGGGCTAGCCAAAAACATTCAGTACTTC. The V call is TRBV10-1, the J call TRBJ2-4, with a weak D call TRBD1 (5 bases). CDR1 and CDR2 from the germline V gene are WNHNN and SYGVQD (reference sequence). The germline V and J ends were trimmed by 3 bases and 0 bases, with 9 bases remaining between them. This CDR3 spans 15 amino acids.

A word on this clone: Other DNA sequences in this specimen translate into the identical CDR3. The genes are TRBV4-1 and TRBJ2-3, with a weak D call TRBD2 (6 bases). This CDR3 has 14 amino acids. V lost 0 bases, J lost 4 bases, and 8 bases lay in between. Germline CDR1 is MGHRA and CDR2 is YSYEKL. The CDR3 coding sequence is TGCGCCAGCAGCCAAGATTGGGGGGCAGATACGCAGTATTTT. Protein: CASSQDWGADTQYF.

The V gene is TRBV21-1, the J gene TRBJ2-3; the D call of TRBD1 is as the table states it, not checked on the DNA. TRBV21-1 is an annotated pseudogene. The CDR3 extends over 15 amino acids. The CDR3 spells CASSSHRVGTDTQYF. The CDR3, as DNA: TGTGCCAGCAGCTCCCACAGGGTGGGCACAGATACGCAGTATTTT.

The gene calls are TRBV7-2 and TRBJ1-1; no reliable D call. Trimming left V 0 bases short and J 4 bases short, with 9 bases between. The CDR3 spans 14 residues. Per the germline V gene, CDR1 is SGHTA and CDR2 is FQGNSA. The CDR3 bases are TGTGCCAGCAGCTTAGCTGCCACGAGCACTGAAGCTTTCTTT. Its translation is CASSLAATSTEAFF. Complete variable domain (other parts from reference TRBV7-2 and TRBJ1-1): GAGVSQSPSNKVTEKGKDVELRCDPISGHTALYWYRQSLGQGLEFLIYFQGNSAPDKSGLPSDRFSAERTGGSVSTLTIQRTQQEDSAVYLCASSLAATSTEAFFGQGTRLTVV.

This chain connects TRBV19 to TRBJ1-4; 10 bases agree with TRBD1. With V trimmed by 7 bases and J by 3 bases, 11 bases remained unmatched. CDR1 and CDR2 (germline): LNHDA, SQIVND (reference sequence). CDR3 size: 17 residues. The DNA of the CDR3 is TGTGCCAGTACCCAACGGACAGGGGGTTTCTCTAATGAAAAACTGTTTTTT. Translating it yields CASTQRTGGFSNEKLFF.

The chain has TRBV6-5 and TRBJ1-6; D may be TRBD1 (5 bases). V lost 6 bases to trimming and J lost 2 bases, with 11 bases between them. The germline V gene encodes CDR1 MNHEY and CDR2 SVGAGI. CDR3 size: 15 residues. The DNA for the CDR3 is TGTGCCAGCAGCCAGGGTAACACCTATAATTCACCCCTCCACTTT. It translates to CASSQGNTYNSPLHF.

This chain uses TRBV7-3 with TRBJ2-3; a weak D match, TRBD1 (6 bases). Germline-derived CDR1 and CDR2 are SGHTA and FQGTGA. The length of the CDR3 is 16 residues. The ends were cut back, 5 bases at V and 0 bases at J, with 15 bases in the middle. CDR3 coding DNA: TGTGCCAGCAGCACCATGGGGACACCCAGCACAGATACGCAGTATTTT. The encoded protein is CASSTMGTPSTDTQYF.

CDR3 sequence reads: CASSWGGGNQPQHF. CDR3 bases: TGTGCCAGCAGCTGGGGCGGGGGGAATCAGCCCCAGCATTTT. The chain uses TRBV5-5 and TRBJ1-5; a weak D match, TRBD1 (5 bases). CDR3 length: 14 amino acids. V was clipped by 3 bases and J by 4 bases, with 11 bases between them. Germline V lookup: CDR1 SGHKS, CDR2 YYEKEE (reference sequence).

The chain uses TRBV9 and TRBJ1-2, with a weak D call TRBD1 (5 bases). V was trimmed by 3 bases and J by 3 bases, leaving 9 bases between them. Germline V gene sequence: CDR1 SGDLS, CDR2 YYNGEE. The CDR3 is made up of 13 amino acids. CDR3 loop: CASSAGGDYGYTF. CDR3 DNA: TGTGCCAGCAGCGCCGGGGGGGACTATGGCTACACCTTC.

This sequence joins TRBV15 and TRBJ2-7; D might be TRBD1 (6 bases). Germline V lookup: CDR1 LNHNV, CDR2 YYDKDF (reference sequence). There are 15 residues in the CDR3. Trimming removed 3 bases from V and 4 bases from J, with 16 bases in between. CDR3 residues: CATSRLSGTPYEQYF. CDR3 nucleotide sequence: TGTGCCACCAGCAGGCTATCCGGGACACCTTACGAGCAGTACTTC.

This chain connects TRBV19 to TRBJ1-5; maybe TRBD1 (6 bases). With 3 bases removed from V and 1 base from J, the gap between germline ends came to 16 bases. The germline V gene has CDR1 LNHDA and CDR2 SQIVND (reference sequence). There are 17 residues in the CDR3. The CDR3 sequence is CASSMGGGGLSNQPQHF. In DNA form, the CDR3 reads TGTGCCAGTAGTATGGGGGGCGGGGGGCTAAGCAATCAGCCCCAGCATTTT.

The rearrangement links TRBV10-1 to TRBJ1-5, with D unresolved. Trimming shortened V by 2 bases and J by 4 bases, and 6 bases separated the two germline ends. In germline, CDR1 is WNHNN, CDR2 SYGVQD (reference sequence). The CDR3 is made up of 13 amino acids. The CDR3 nucleotides read TGCGCCAGCAGTGAGCCTCTTAATCAGCCCCAGCATTTT. Its protein is CASSEPLNQPQHF.

The V gene is TRBV7-2, the J gene TRBJ1-1, with D maybe TRBD1 (5 bases). V lost 7 bases, J lost 5 bases, and 11 bases lay in between. Germline CDR1 is SGHTA and CDR2 is FQGNSA. The CDR3 spans 12 residues. The DNA for the CDR3 is TGTGCCAGCACCATACGGGGGACTGAAGCTTTCTTT. Its protein is CASTIRGTEAFF. Full variable domain (rest looked up from reference TRBV7-2 and TRBJ1-1): GAGVSQSPSNKVTEKGKDVELRCDPISGHTALYWYRQSLGQGLEFLIYFQGNSAPDKSGLPSDRFSAERTGGSVSTLTIQRTQQEDSAVYLCASTIRGTEAFFGQGTRLTVV.

The genes are TRBV19 and TRBJ1-2; 9 bases are shared with TRBD1. Trimming cost V 5 bases and J 5 bases; bases outside gene matches: 3. This CDR3 comprises 13 residues. Germline V CDR1 and CDR2: LNHDA, SQIVND (reference sequence). The CDR3 coding sequence is TGTGCCAGTAGTTTCGGACAGGGGTATGGCTACACCTTC. Its protein is CASSFGQGYGYTF.

A single count supports this clone. V gene TRBV7-6 combines with J gene TRBJ1-3; D might be TRBD1 (5 bases). The CDR3 has 15 residues. The V end was cut by 5 bases, the J end by 2 bases, with 13 bases between. The germline V gene has CDR1 SGHVS and CDR2 FNYEAQ. The CDR3 DNA follows: TGTGCCAGCAGCGGGCGGGGAGGGGCTGGAAACACCATATATTTT. Its translation is CASSGRGGAGNTIYF.

This chain joins TRBV18 and TRBJ2-1; weak D call: TRBD2 (6 bases). V lost 3 bases to trimming and J lost 2 bases, with 20 bases between them. CDR1 KGHSH and CDR2 LQKENI come from the germline V gene. This CDR3 is 18 amino acids long. The CDR3 sequence: CASSPPRGAGNTYNEQFF. The DNA for the CDR3 is TGTGCCAGCTCACCCCCACGCGGGGCGGGGAATACCTACAATGAGCAGTTCTTC. Combining the CDR3 with reference TRBV18 and TRBJ2-1 gives the whole variable domain NAGVMQNPRHLVRRRGQEARLRCSPMKGHSHVYWYRQLPEEGLKFMVYLQKENIIDESGMPKERFSAEFPKEGPSILRIQQVVRGDSAAYFCASSPPRGAGNTYNEQFFGPGTRLTVL.

As regards this clone: The DNA is left out, because the CDR3 cannot be placed on it with certainty; the CDR3 is given as TCRdb lists it. The J gene is TRBJ2-5, the V gene TRBV30; the table assigns TRBD1, which was not confirmed against the DNA. Germline V lookup: CDR1 GTSNPN, CDR2 SVGIG (reference sequence). The CDR3 extends over 12 residues, inclusive of both ends. The CDR3 is CAWGQGARVRYF.

This rearrangement joins TRBV10-3 to TRBJ1-6; 10 nucleotides line up with TRBD1. The CDR3 runs to 17 residues. The J segment lost 10 bases and the V segment lost 10 bases, leaving 19 bases of the junction unmatched. CDR1 and CDR2 from the germline V gene are ENHRY and SYGVKD. This CDR3 is CATGTGELRTVGSPLHF. The CDR3 DNA follows: TGTGCCACTGGGACAGGGGAGCTCCGGACGGTTGGCTCACCCCTCCACTTT.

The chain employs TRBV3-1 (or the pseudogene TRBV3-2) and TRBJ2-5; 7 bases are shared with TRBD2. V dropped 4 bases and J dropped 5; count of bases not matched to a gene: 10. The germline gives CDR1 LGHDT, CDR2 YNNKEL (reference sequence). CDR3 length: 15 residues. This chain's CDR3 is CASSPTPTSAETQYF. The DNA for the CDR3 is TGTGCCAGCAGCCCAACTCCAACTAGCGCCGAGACCCAGTACTTC.

The chain carries TRBV5-6 and TRBJ1-2, with D perhaps matching TRBD1 (5 bases). This CDR3 comprises 15 residues. Trimming removed 0 bases at V and 5 bases at J, with 14 bases between. Germline CDR1 SGHDT, CDR2 YYEEEE. The CDR3 DNA reads TGTGCCAGCAGCTTGGTAGGGGACTGGATTTATGGCTACACCTTC. The encoded protein is CASSLVGDWIYGYTF.

This chain links TRBV12-5 with TRBJ1-6; a weak D match, TRBD1 (6 bases). The CDR3 is 15 amino acids. Trimming removed 0 bases at V and 9 bases at J, with 12 bases between. In germline, CDR1 is LGHNT, CDR2 FRNRAP. This CDR3 reads CASGLVPGRGSPLHF. The CDR3 bases are TGTGCTAGTGGTTTGGTACCCGGCAGGGGTTCACCCCTCCACTTT. Supplemented by reference TRBV12-5 and TRBJ1-6, the full variable domain reads DARVTQTPRHKVTEMGQEVTMRCQPILGHNTVFWYRQTMMQGLELLAYFRNRAPLDDSGMPKDRFSAEMPDATLATLKIQPSEPRDSAVYFCASGLVPGRGSPLHFGNGTRLTVT.